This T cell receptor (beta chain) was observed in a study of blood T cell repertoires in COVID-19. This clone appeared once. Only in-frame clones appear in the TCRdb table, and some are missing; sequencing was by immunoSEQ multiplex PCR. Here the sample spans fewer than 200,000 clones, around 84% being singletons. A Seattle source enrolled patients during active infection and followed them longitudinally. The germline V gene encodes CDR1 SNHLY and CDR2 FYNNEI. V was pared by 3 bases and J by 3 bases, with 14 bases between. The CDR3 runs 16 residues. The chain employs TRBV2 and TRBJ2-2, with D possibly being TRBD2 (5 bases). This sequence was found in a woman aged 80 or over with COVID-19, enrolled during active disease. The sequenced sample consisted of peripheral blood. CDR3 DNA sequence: TGTGCCAGCAGTGACGAGGGTGTAGGGCACACCGGGGAGCTGTTTTTT. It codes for CASSDEGVGHTGELFF.